This entry lists 12 T cell receptor beta chains sequenced from one sample in a study of blood T cell repertoires in COVID-19. Sequencing was performed with immunoSEQ multiplex PCR; in TCRdb, only in-frame clones are kept and a portion is missing. The table includes 200,000 or so clones, 70% to 90% detected once. Sequencing used peripheral blood. The receptor source for this set is a person aged 65 to 79 with COVID-19, enrolled during active disease.

This chain joins TRBV5-8 and TRBJ1-3; D not certain. Trimming left V 2 bases short and J 3 bases short, with 12 bases between. This CDR3 has 15 amino acids. In germline, CDR1 is SGHTS, CDR2 YDEGEE. The CDR3, as DNA: TGTGCCAGCAGCTTAGCGGGGAGAGGTGGAAACACCATATATTTT. As protein: CASSLAGRGGNTIYF.

The V call is TRBV14, the J call TRBJ2-3; 11 bases align to TRBD2. CDR1 and CDR2 (germline): SGHDN, FVKESK. The V segment lost 3 bases and the J segment 2 bases; nucleotides outside the gene matches: 7. This CDR3 contains 17 residues. CDR3 protein: CASSQPSGLAATDTQYF. CDR3 coding DNA: TGTGCCAGCAGCCAGCCATCGGGACTAGCGGCCACAGATACGCAGTATTTT.

The table lists this clone with a count of one. The rearrangement links TRBV4-3 to TRBJ2-2, with a tentative D call TRBD1 (7 bases). The CDR3 spans 16 residues. The germline V gene encodes CDR1 LGHNA and CDR2 YSLEER. V lost 4 bases and J lost 4, with 16 bases in between. Here the CDR3 DNA reads TGCGCCAGCAGCCCTAAGGGGGCGCGGGGCACCGGGGAGCTGTTTTTT. Translation gives CASSPKGARGTGELFF.

CDR3 amino acids: CATRDRGLIRDSNQPQHF. As DNA, the CDR3 is TGTGCCACTCGGGACAGGGGTCTTATTCGGGATAGCAATCAGCCCCAGCATTTT. The V call is TRBV19, the J call TRBJ1-5; 10 bases align to TRBD1. This CDR3 has 18 residues. The junction had 15 bases not matched to a gene; V was cut back by 10 bases and J by 0 bases. CDR1 is LNHDA and CDR2 is SQIVND in the germline V gene (reference sequence).

The V and J genes are TRBV5-1 and TRBJ1-6, with 10 bases identical to TRBD1. CDR1 and CDR2 (germline): SGHRS, YFSETQ. Trimming at V came to 7 bases and at J to 7 bases, leaving 8 bases not matched to a gene. The CDR3 loop spans 15 amino acids. In DNA, the CDR3 is TGCGCCAGCTCTTCGGGACAGGGGAGGAATTCACCCCTCCACTTT. It specifies CASSSGQGRNSPLHF.

CDR3 in DNA: TGTGCCAGCAGCCTATCCCTGTCCACTGAAGCTTTCTTT. It encodes CASSLSLSTEAFF. V gene TRBV11-2 combines with J gene TRBJ1-1; D not resolved. Looked up from germline, CDR1 is SGHAT and CDR2 is FQNNGV. This CDR3 has 13 residues. V lost 5 bases to trimming and J lost 4 bases, with 11 bases between them.

The V and J genes are TRBV5-1 and TRBJ1-1; 7 bases align to TRBD1. CDR1 is SGHRS and CDR2 is YFSETQ in the germline V gene. The CDR3 has 15 amino acids. V was pared by 0 bases and J by 1 base, with 3 bases of the junction left unmatched. As DNA, the CDR3 is TGCGCCAGCAGCTTGGAAGCAGGGGGGAACACTGAAGCTTTCTTT. Amino acid sequence: CASSLEAGGNTEAFF.

V gene TRBV28 combines with J gene TRBJ2-7; D gene ambiguous. CDR1 is MDHEN and CDR2 is SYDVKM in the germline V gene. This CDR3 spans 14 amino acids. The V gene lost 8 bases and the J gene lost 7 bases, with 21 bases spanning the gap. The CDR3 DNA is TGTGCCAGCGGCGGTGGGTACCCTTATCTGGAGCAGTACTTC. Translated: CASGGGYPYLEQYF.

The chain recombines TRBV28 with TRBJ2-7; 10 nucleotides match TRBD1. Trimming cost V 4 bases and J 3 bases; bases outside gene matches: 6. Germline CDR1 is MDHEN and CDR2 is SYDVKM. The CDR3 is 15 residues long. CDR3 sequence: CASSSQGTGVYEQYF. CDR3 in DNA: TGTGCCAGCAGTTCCCAAGGGACAGGGGTCTACGAGCAGTACTTC.

The chain uses TRBV20-1 and TRBJ2-5; D remains ambiguous. Germline V lookup: CDR1 DFQATT, CDR2 SNEGSKA (reference sequence). The V end was cut by 6 bases, the J end by 0 bases, with 5 bases between. This CDR3 has 11 amino acids. For the CDR3, the DNA is TGCAGTGCCGGGTACCAAGAGACCCAGTACTTC. This encodes CSAGYQETQYF.

This clone was observed a single time. The CDR3 DNA follows: TGTGCCAGCAGCTTAACTGGACAGGGGAGCACAGATACGCAGTATTTT. Translation gives CASSLTGQGSTDTQYF. The chain has TRBV7-3 and TRBJ2-3; TRBD1 agrees at 9 bases. Germline CDR1 and CDR2: SGHTA and FQGTGA. This CDR3 is built from 16 residues. The V segment lost 0 bases and the J segment 0 bases; nucleotides outside the gene matches: 1.

The chain combines TRBV7-2 with TRBJ2-5, with unresolved D. The CDR3 spans 12 residues. The germline CDR1 and CDR2 sequences are SGHTA and FQGNSA. V was cut by 5 bases and J by 0 bases, with 4 bases left in between. The CDR3 nucleotides are TGTGCCAGCAGCCCGTACCAAGAGACCCAGTACTTC. This sequence encodes CASSPYQETQYF.